Each of the 4 T cell receptor beta chains below was sequenced from the same sample in a study of response to subunit inactivated influenza vaccine. TCRdb called the RT-PCR reads again in MiXCR, with one record for every CDR3 protein. This table has about 540,000 distinct CDR3 sequences, under 30% appearing once. The same data also contributed to another study, on T cells expressing NK-cell markers. From that report: For TCR beta, cDNA was produced by 5'RACE template switching with UMIs.

The starting material was CD4+ T cells sorted from PBMCs, obtained 12 days after vaccination. These receptors were taken from a man in his forties or fifties who received an inactivated influenza vaccine.

This clonotype has only one observation. The chain links TRBV20-1 to TRBJ2-3; D may be TRBD1 (6 bases). Trimming took off 1 base at V and 1 base at J, with 12 bases between the two ends. The CDR3 runs 15 residues. Germline assignment: CDR1 DFQATT and CDR2 SNEGSKA (reference sequence). CDR3 nucleotides: TGCAGTGCTAGAGGAGGACAGAGGGGCACAGATACGCAGTATTTT. Translated: CSARGGQRGTDTQYF.

This clonotype has only one observation. The gene calls are TRBV7-2 and TRBJ1-2; 10 bases align to TRBD1. CDR1 is SGHTA and CDR2 is FQGNSA in the germline V gene. The V gene end was trimmed by 0 bases and the J gene end by 7 bases; junction bases not matched to a gene: 5. The CDR3 is made up of 15 amino acids. CDR3 sequence (DNA): TGTGCCAGCAGCTTAGCAGGGGGACAGGGGCTTGGCTACACCTTC. This sequence encodes CASSLAGGQGLGYTF.

The chain combines TRBV27 with TRBJ2-5, with D uncertain. V shed 3 bases and J shed 2 bases, with 13 bases lying between them. The CDR3 has 15 amino acids. Germline lookup yields CDR1 MNHEY and CDR2 SMNVEV (reference sequence). DNA for the CDR3: TGTGCCAGCAGTTTTGGGATGCTGAATCAAGAGACCCAGTACTTC. Encoded protein: CASSFGMLNQETQYF.

This clonotype came up a few times. J is TRBJ1-1 and V is TRBV29-1; unclear D gene. Deletions cut 4 bases from V and 5 bases from J, with 8 bases between. The CDR3 totals 11 residues. Germline CDR1 SQVTM, CDR2 ANQGSEA. The CDR3 sequence is CSVAGETEAFF. The CDR3 DNA sequence: TGCAGCGTTGCAGGAGAGACTGAAGCTTTCTTT.